Listed below are T cell receptor beta chains from one sample, sequenced in a study of PD-L1 blockade in urothelial cancer. The table came from immunoSEQ multiplex PCR; TCRdb's copy has only in-frame clones and leaves some out. Altogether some 120,000 clones are present, more than 85% being singletons, with the ten largest covering around 1.7%. Here the sequenced sample was PBMCs, taken around atezolizumab (anti-PD-L1) treatment. The receptors stem from a man aged 55 to 70 with urothelial cancer. Both conserved end residues are part of each CDR3. The order of the fields is J gene, D gene, clone size, V gene, CDR3 DNA, CDR3 protein. The D gene is left open where the match is weak. Not every row has a clone size; where given, it reads once, few, many or a size class.

TRBJ2-5,NA,NA,TRBV9,TGTGCCAGCAGCCTAAGCAGGGGAGAGACCCAGTACTTC,CASSLSRGETQYF
TRBJ1-5,TRBD1,NA,TRBV7-2,TGTGCCAGCAGCTTAAGAGAGGGACAGGGCCCTAGGGGGGCCCAGCATTTT,CASSLREGQGPRGAQHF
TRBJ2-1,NA,NA,TRBV7-7,TGTGCTAGCAGCATCGGTGGGGACTGGGGCGTGGGTGAGCAGTTCTTC,CASSIGGDWGVGEQFF
TRBJ1-1,TRBD1,NA,TRBV28,TGTGCCAGCGAAGAACTCCAGGGGGCAGGGCTTAACACTGAAGCTTTCTTT,CASEELQGAGLNTEAFF
TRBJ2-2,TRBD1,NA,TRBV7-2,TGTGCCAGCAGCTTAACAGGGGGGAACACCGGGGAGCTGTTTTTT,CASSLTGGNTGELFF
TRBJ2-1,NA,NA,TRBV12-5,TGTGCTAGTGCCCCCCCCTTTAGCTCCTACAATGAGCAGTTCTTC,CASAPPFSSYNEQFF
TRBJ2-3,TRBD1,NA,TRBV19,TGTGCCAGTAGTACCCTACAGGGACAGGGCACAGATACGCAGTATTTT,CASSTLQGQGTDTQYF
TRBJ2-1,TRBD2,NA,TRBV7-9,TGTGCCAGCAGCTCTAGCGGGAGTAAGTACAATGAGCAGTTCTTC,CASSSSGSKYNEQFF
TRBJ2-1,NA,NA,TRBV7-9,TGTGCCAGCAGCTCGGACACGGCAGGTGGGCATGAGCAGTTCTTC,CASSSDTAGGHEQFF
TRBJ2-5,NA,NA,TRBV11-2,TGTGCCAGCCTCGGCGGGAAGACCCAGTACTTC,CASLGGKTQYF
TRBJ2-2,NA,NA,TRBV29-1,TGCAGCGTTGCCCACACTAGCAATACCGGGGAGCTGTTTTTT,CSVAHTSNTGELFF
TRBJ1-5,NA,many,TRBV7-9,TGTGCCAGCAGCTTAGGGAGTCAGCCCCAGCATTTT,CASSLGSQPQHF
TRBJ1-5,NA,NA,TRBV6-5,TGTGCCGGGGAAAGGGGCTTTGGCAATCAGCCCCAGCATTTT,CAGERGFGNQPQHF
TRBJ1-3,NA,NA,TRBV5-1,TGCGCCAGCAGCTTGAGCGGAGAAGGAAACACCATATATTTT,CASSLSGEGNTIYF
TRBJ1-1,NA,NA,TRBV14,TGTGCCAGCAGCCTAAAGTTAGGAGACACTGAAGCTTTCTTT,CASSLKLGDTEAFF
TRBJ2-1,NA,NA,TRBV9,TGTGCCAGCAGCGCCCAACAGGGAATATTTGATAATGAGCAGTTCTTC,CASSAQQGIFDNEQFF
TRBJ1-1,TRBD1,NA,TRBV5-1,TGCGCCAGCAGCTTGGATCAGGGGGGCTTGATGACTTTCTTT,CASSLDQGGLMTFF
TRBJ2-3,TRBD1,NA,TRBV12-5,TGTGCTAGTGGTTTGGACAGGGGGTTCACAGATACGCAGTATTTT,CASGLDRGFTDTQYF
TRBJ2-2,TRBD2,once,TRBV7-7,TGTGCTAGCAGTTCCTCGTCCGGGACTATAGGTACCGGGGAGCTGTTTTTT,CASSSSSGTIGTGELFF
TRBJ1-2,TRBD1,NA,TRBV6-6,TGTGCCAGCAGCCAGGACAGGGCTGGCTACACCTTC,CASSQDRAGYTF
TRBJ1-1,NA,once,TRBV28,TGTGCCAGCAGTTCCGGTAGGGGTGGTAGCACTGAAGCTTTCTTT,CASSSGRGGSTEAFF
TRBJ1-2,NA,few,TRBV28,TGTGCCAGCACCCTTGAGGGGAGGTATGGCTACACCTTC,CASTLEGRYGYTF
TRBJ1-5,NA,NA,TRBV27,TGTGCCAGCAGTCCTCACCTCAGGGAAGTACTGAGCAATCAGCCCCAGCATTTT,CASSPHLREVLSNQPQHF
TRBJ1-5,NA,few,TRBV7-9,TGTGCCAGCAGCTTAGGGCAGTCACCCCAGCATTTT,CASSLGQSPQHF
TRBJ1-2,NA,NA,TRBV28,TGTGCCAGCAGTTTAGGGGGGACGGCCTCATATGGCTACACCTTC,CASSLGGTASYGYTF
TRBJ2-7,TRBD1,NA,TRBV5-1,TGCGCCAGCAGCCCGGGACAGGGGTCCTACGAGCAGTACTTC,CASSPGQGSYEQYF
TRBJ2-7,NA,NA,TRBV29-1,TGCAGCGTTGAAGAAACCGCGGGTGGCTACGAGCAGTACTTC,CSVEETAGGYEQYF
TRBJ2-1,TRBD1,NA,TRBV5-1,TGCGCCAGCAGCTTCGGACAGGGATCCTACAATGAGCAGTTCTTC,CASSFGQGSYNEQFF
TRBJ2-4,TRBD1,NA,TRBV28,TGTGCCAGCAGGCGGGACAGGCCAGAAGACATTCAGTACTTC,CASRRDRPEDIQYF
TRBJ1-5,NA,NA,TRBV7-8,TGTGCCAGCAGCTTAGGGCAGGAAGATCAGCCCCAGCATTTT,CASSLGQEDQPQHF
TRBJ2-1,TRBD2,NA,TRBV28,TGTGCCAGCATTGGGACTAGCGGGAGGTTCGTTTTCCATGAGCAGTTCTTC,CASIGTSGRFVFHEQFF
TRBJ2-7,TRBD1,NA,TRBV27,TGTGCCAGCAGTTTTGGGACAGGGGTTGAGCAGTACTTC,CASSFGTGVEQYF
TRBJ2-3,NA,NA,TRBV10-3,TGTGCCATCAGTGATCCGGGGACTAGCACAGATACGCAGTATTTT,CAISDPGTSTDTQYF
TRBJ1-2,TRBD1,NA,TRBV4-1,TGCGCCAGCAGCCACGGGACAGCTAACTATGGCTACACCTTC,CASSHGTANYGYTF
TRBJ2-1,NA,NA,TRBV5-1,TGCGCCAGCAGCCGGCCTAGCGCCATATACAATGAGCAGTTCTTC,CASSRPSAIYNEQFF
TRBJ2-7,TRBD2,NA,TRBV27,TGTGCCAGCAGTTTAAGGGGAGGGCCTAGCTCCTACGAGCAGTACTTC,CASSLRGGPSSYEQYF
TRBJ2-1,NA,NA,TRBV21-1,TGTGCCAGCAGCAAATTCCGGGACAGGGACAATGAGCAGTTCTTC,CASSKFRDRDNEQFF
TRBJ2-3,TRBD2,NA,TRBV29-1,TGCAGCGTTGAGGGACTAGGGTACACGCAGTATTTT,CSVEGLGYTQYF
TRBJ2-3,TRBD2,once,TRBV5-1,TGCGCCAGCAGCCGGGGGGGACCTAGCACAGATACGCAGTATTTT,CASSRGGPSTDTQYF
TRBJ2-2,TRBD2,NA,TRBV18,TGTGCCAGCTCACTCTCTAGCGGGAGTTACTCCGGGGAGCTGTTTTTT,CASSLSSGSYSGELFF
TRBJ2-7,TRBD1,NA,TRBV27,TGTGCCAGCAGTTTGGGGACAGGGAGAAACGAGCAGTACTTC,CASSLGTGRNEQYF
TRBJ2-3,NA,once,TRBV7-2,TGTGCCAGCAGCCCTGGGCTTAGCACAGATACGCAGTATTTT,CASSPGLSTDTQYF
TRBJ2-1,NA,NA,TRBV6-6,TGTGCCAGCACTCGACTAGAGGTCTACAATGAGCAGTTCTTC,CASTRLEVYNEQFF
TRBJ1-1,TRBD1,NA,TRBV6-5,TGTGCCAGCAGGCTACAGGGGGAGATGAACACTGAAGCTTTCTTT,CASRLQGEMNTEAFF
TRBJ2-3,NA,NA,TRBV27,TGTGCCAGCAGTTTGGGGCAGACGAGCACAGATACGCAGTATTTT,CASSLGQTSTDTQYF